This T cell receptor (beta chain) is drawn from a study of T cells in Graves' hyperthyroidism and ophthalmopathy. General observations from the study: Blood also held most thyroid clonotypes expanded beyond 0.001.

What was amplified from RNA transcripts were TCR beta CDR3 regions. With the HTBI primer set, the TCR CDR3 went through a first round of RT-PCR. TCRdb fed the multiplex PCR reads into MiXCR, producing one record per CDR3 protein. The table has around 690,000 distinct CDR3 sequences, 15% to 20% seen once. If no ophthalmopathy progression occurred within 18 months, Graves' hyperthyroidism was stable. PBMCs stemmed from about 9.5 ml fresh peripheral blood. V lost 2 bases, J lost 4 bases, and 8 bases lay in between. This CDR3 has 14 amino acids. Germline CDR1 and CDR2: SGHTA and FQGTGA. This clonotype was detected ten times or more. Its antigen is as yet unknown.

The TCR was taken from a man aged 50-59 years with Graves' hyperthyroidism. V is TRBV7-3 and J is TRBJ2-2, with a tentative D call TRBD2 (5 bases). Sequenced input: blood. The CDR3 region has the DNA TGTGCCAGCAGCTTACTCGGGATCACCGGGGAGCTGTTTTTT. It codes for CASSLLGITGELFF.